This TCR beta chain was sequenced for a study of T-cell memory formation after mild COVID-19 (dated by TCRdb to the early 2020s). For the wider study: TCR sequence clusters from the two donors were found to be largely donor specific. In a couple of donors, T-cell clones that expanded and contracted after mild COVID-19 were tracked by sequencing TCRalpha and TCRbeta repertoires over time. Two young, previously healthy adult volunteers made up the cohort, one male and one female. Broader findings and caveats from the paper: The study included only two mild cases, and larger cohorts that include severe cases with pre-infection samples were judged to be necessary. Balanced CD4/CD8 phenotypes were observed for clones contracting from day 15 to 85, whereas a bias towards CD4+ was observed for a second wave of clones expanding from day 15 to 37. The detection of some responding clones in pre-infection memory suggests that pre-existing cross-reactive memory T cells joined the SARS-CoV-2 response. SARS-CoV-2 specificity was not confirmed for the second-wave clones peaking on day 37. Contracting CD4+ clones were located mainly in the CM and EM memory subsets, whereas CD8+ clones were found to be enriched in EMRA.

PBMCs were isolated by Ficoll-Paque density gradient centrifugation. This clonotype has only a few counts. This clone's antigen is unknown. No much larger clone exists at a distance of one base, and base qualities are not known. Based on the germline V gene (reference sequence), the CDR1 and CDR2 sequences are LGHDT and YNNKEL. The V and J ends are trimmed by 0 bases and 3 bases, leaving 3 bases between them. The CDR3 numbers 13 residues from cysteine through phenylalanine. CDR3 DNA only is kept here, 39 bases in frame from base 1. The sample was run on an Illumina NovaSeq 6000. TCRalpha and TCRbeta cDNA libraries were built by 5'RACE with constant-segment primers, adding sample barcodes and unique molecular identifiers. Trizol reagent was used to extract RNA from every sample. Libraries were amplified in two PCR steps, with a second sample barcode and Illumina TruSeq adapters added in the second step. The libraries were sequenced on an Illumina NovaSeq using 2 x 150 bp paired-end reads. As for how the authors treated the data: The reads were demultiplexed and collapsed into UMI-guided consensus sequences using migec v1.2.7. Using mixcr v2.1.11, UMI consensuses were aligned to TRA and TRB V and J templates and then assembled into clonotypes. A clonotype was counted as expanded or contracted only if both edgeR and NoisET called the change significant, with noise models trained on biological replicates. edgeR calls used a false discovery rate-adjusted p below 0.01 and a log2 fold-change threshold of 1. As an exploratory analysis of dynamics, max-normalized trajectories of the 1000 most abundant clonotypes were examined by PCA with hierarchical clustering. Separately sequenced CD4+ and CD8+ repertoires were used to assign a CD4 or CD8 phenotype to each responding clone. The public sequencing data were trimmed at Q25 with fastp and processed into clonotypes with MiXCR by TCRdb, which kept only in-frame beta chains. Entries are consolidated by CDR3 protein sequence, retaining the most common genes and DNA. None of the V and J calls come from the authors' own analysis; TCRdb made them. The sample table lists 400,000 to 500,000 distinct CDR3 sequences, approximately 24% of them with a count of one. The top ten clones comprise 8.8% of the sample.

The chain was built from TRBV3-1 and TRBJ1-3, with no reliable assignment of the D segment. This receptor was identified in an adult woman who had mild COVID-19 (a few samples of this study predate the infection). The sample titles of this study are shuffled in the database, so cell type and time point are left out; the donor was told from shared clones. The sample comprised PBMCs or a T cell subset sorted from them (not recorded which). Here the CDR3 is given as CASSQDYGNTIYF. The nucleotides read TGTGCCAGCAGCCAAGACTATGGAAACACCATATATTTT.